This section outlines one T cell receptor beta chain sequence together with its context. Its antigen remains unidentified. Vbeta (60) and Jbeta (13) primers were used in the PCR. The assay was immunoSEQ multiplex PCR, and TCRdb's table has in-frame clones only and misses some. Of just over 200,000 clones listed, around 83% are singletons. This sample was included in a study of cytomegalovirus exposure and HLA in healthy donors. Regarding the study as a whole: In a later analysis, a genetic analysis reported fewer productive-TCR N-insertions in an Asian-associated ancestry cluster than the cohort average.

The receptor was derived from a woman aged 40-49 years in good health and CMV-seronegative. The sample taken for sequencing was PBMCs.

The CDR3 nucleotides read TGTGCCATCAGTGAGTTTTTGGCCCTCGGGTCCACAGATACGCAGTATTTT. Translating it yields CAISEFLALGSTDTQYF. J is TRBJ2-3 and V is TRBV10-3; D gene ambiguous. Trimming cost V 1 base and J 2 bases, with 16 bases left between them. The CDR3 has 17 residues. The germline CDR1 and CDR2 sequences are ENHRY and SYGVKD.